This passage covers 5 T cell receptor beta chains from one sample sequenced in a study of T cells after yellow fever vaccination. In TCRdb, the 5' RACE reads were re-called with MiXCR into one record per CDR3 protein. The data contain 350,000 or so distinct CDR3 sequences, 8% to 9.5% of them singletons. Here the sequenced sample was PBMCs, taken about 41 days after the first yellow fever vaccination. The receptors come from a man aged 18 to 29 who received the YFV17D yellow fever vaccine.

V and J are TRBV29-1 and TRBJ2-1; no reliable D call. Germline CDR1 is SQVTM and CDR2 is ANQGSEA. CDR3 length: 12 amino acids. V gave up 4 bases and J gave up 0 bases, with 4 bases separating them. CDR3 in DNA: TGCAGCGTTGTAGGCTCCTACAATGAGCAGTTCTTC. Translation gives CSVVGSYNEQFF.

This rearrangement joins TRBV4-1 to TRBJ1-1, with TRBD1 identical over 7 bases. The CDR3 spans 15 residues. V trimming: 4 bases; J trimming: 1 base; junction bases outside the gene matches: 6. Germline loops: CDR1 MGHRA, CDR2 YSYEKL. The CDR3 is CASSRLQGKNTEAFF. CDR3 DNA: TGCGCCAGCAGCCGCCTACAGGGGAAGAACACTGAAGCTTTCTTT.

This clonotype was picked up a small number of times. The CDR3, as DNA: TGTGCCTGGAGTGTACGGGGGAGGGGGACTGAAGCTTTCTTT. Protein sequence: CAWSVRGRGTEAFF. The chain links TRBV30 to TRBJ1-1; weak D call: TRBD1 (6 bases). Trimming removed 0 bases at V and 5 bases at J, with 13 bases between. The CDR3 covers 14 residues. Per the germline V gene, CDR1 is GTSNPN and CDR2 is SVGIG (reference sequence). Combining the CDR3 with reference TRBV30 and TRBJ1-1 gives the whole variable domain SQTIHQWPATLVQPVGSPLSLECTVEGTSNPNLYWYRQAAGRGLQLLFYSVGIGQISSEVPQNLSASRPQDRQFILSSKKLLLSDSGFYLCAWSVRGRGTEAFFGQGTRLTVV.

A few counts support this clonotype. The chain combines TRBV7-9 with TRBJ2-4; 10 nucleotides match TRBD1. The CDR3 length is 14 residues. J gave up 5 bases and V 5 bases, and 3 bases lay outside the gene matches. Germline CDR1 reads SEHNR; CDR2 reads FQNEAQ (reference sequence). The CDR3 is CASSRGQGENIQYF. The CDR3 DNA sequence: TGTGCCAGCAGCCGCGGACAGGGGGAAAACATTCAGTACTTC. Drawing the rest from reference TRBV7-9 and TRBJ2-4, the complete variable domain is DTGVSQNPRHKITKRGQNVTFRCDPISEHNRLYWYRQTLGQGPEFLTYFQNEAQLEKSRLLSDRFSAERPKGSFSTLEIQRTEQGDSAMYLCASSRGQGENIQYFGAGTRLSVL.

The chain employs TRBV7-9 and TRBJ1-5, with 7 bases matching TRBD1. CDR3 length: 15 amino acids. Germline V gives CDR1 SEHNR, CDR2 FQNEAQ (reference sequence). V was pared by 5 bases and J by 7 bases, with 11 bases of the junction left unmatched. The CDR3 loop is CASSGIDRARQPQHF. CDR3 coding DNA: TGTGCCAGCAGCGGGATCGACAGGGCCAGACAGCCCCAGCATTTT.